The 3 T cell receptor beta chains below all came from one sample that was sequenced in a study of shared T cell receptors in the human thymus. Generated by immunoSEQ multiplex PCR, the TCRdb table keeps only in-frame clones and is missing some. The data contain hundreds of thousands of clones, 80% to 90% of them singletons. This sample also belongs to another study, concerning human thymus T cells.

The source material was thymocytes. The receptors were sampled from a girl in the first two years of life with a congenital heart defect.

This sequence joins TRBV19 and TRBJ1-1, with 7 bases matching TRBD1. Germline assignment: CDR1 LNHDA and CDR2 SQIVND (reference sequence). V was clipped by 5 bases and J by 0 bases; unmatched bases: 12. This CDR3 is 17 amino acids long. In DNA, the CDR3 is TGTGCCAGTAGTTCCCGGAGGGGACAGCGATTGAACACTGAAGCTTTCTTT. The encoded protein is CASSSRRGQRLNTEAFF. The variable domain in full, completed from reference TRBV19 and TRBJ1-1, reads DGGITQSPKYLFRKEGQNVTLSCEQNLNHDAMYWYRQDPGQGLRLIYYSQIVNDFQKGDIAEGYSVSREKKESFPLTVTSAQKNPTAFYLCASSSRRGQRLNTEAFFGQGTRLTVV.

In this sample, this clone turned up once. The CDR3 loop is CASSSRLRDSDGYTF. The CDR3 DNA reads as TGTGCCAGCAGCTCCAGGCTACGGGACTCTGATGGCTACACCTTC. The chain combines TRBV9 with TRBJ1-2; perhaps TRBD1 as D (5 bases). The V and J ends lost 4 bases and 6 bases respectively, with 19 bases between them. Germline V gene data show CDR1 as SGDLS and CDR2 as YYNGEE. There are 15 residues in the CDR3.

This chain joins TRBV30 and TRBJ1-3; a possible D gene is TRBD1 (5 bases). V dropped 0 bases and J dropped 2 bases, with 14 bases sitting between them. The CDR3 has 16 amino acids. Germline lookup yields CDR1 GTSNPN and CDR2 SVGIG (reference sequence). CDR3: CAWSVRRGVPGNTIYF. The CDR3 DNA reads TGTGCCTGGAGTGTTCGGAGGGGAGTCCCTGGAAACACCATATATTTT. The whole variable domain, remainder taken from reference TRBV30 and TRBJ1-3, is SQTIHQWPATLVQPVGSPLSLECTVEGTSNPNLYWYRQAAGRGLQLLFYSVGIGQISSEVPQNLSASRPQDRQFILSSKKLLLSDSGFYLCAWSVRRGVPGNTIYFGEGSWLTVV.